These 6 T cell receptor beta chains came from one sample sequenced in a study of regulatory T cells in long-lasting Graves disease. Time point noted: persistent/refractory GD, antithyroid drugs over 5 years with positive TRAb. PBMCs provided the RNA from which the TCR library was made. Researchers made TCR beta libraries by using iRepertoire HTBI primers and running Arm-PCR on CDR3 regions. TCRdb itself ran the multiplex PCR reads through MiXCR, one entry per CDR3 protein. The table shows about 340,000 distinct CDR3 sequences, with roughly a fifth occurring only once. This specimen consisted of peripheral blood mononuclear cells (PBMCs), obtained when the disease was refractory, from a patient treated with antithyroid drugs. These receptors all come from a female donor with Graves disease.

As for this clonotype: A clone one base away is much larger, so this may be a read error. The V call is TRBV29-1, the J call TRBJ1-2, with D possibly being TRBD1 (6 bases). Trimming pared 4 bases from V and 0 bases from J, leaving 9 bases between. Germline CDR1 SQVTM, CDR2 ANQGSEA. The CDR3 contains 13 residues. CDR3 coding DNA: TGCAGCGTTGGGACAGCTTCTAACTATGGCTACACCTTC. Its translation: CSVGTASNYGYTF.

This clonotype was observed many times. The rearrangement joins TRBV7-9 to TRBJ2-5; D uncertain. V lost 7 bases, J lost 5 bases, and 17 bases lay in between. CDR3 length equals 14 residues. From germline, CDR1 is SEHNR and CDR2 FQNEAQ (reference sequence). CDR3 sequence: CASTQALYGETQYF. CDR3 DNA: TGTGCCAGCACCCAAGCGCTCTATGGGGAGACCCAGTACTTC.

This clonotype was observed a few times. V usage is TRBV10-3 and J usage is TRBJ1-4; no clear D. Germline CDR1 is ENHRY and CDR2 is SYGVKD. V dropped 11 bases and J dropped 5 bases, with 15 bases sitting between them. The CDR3 sequence is 13 residues long. The CDR3 region is CAPRRSGNEKLFF. The CDR3 DNA sequence: TGTGCCCCCCGACGGTCAGGCAATGAAAAACTGTTTTTT.

This chain's CDR3 is CASSRTGQPYEQYF. The CDR3 DNA follows: TGTGCCAGCAGCCGGACAGGGCAACCCTACGAGCAGTACTTC. The chain employs TRBV7-9 and TRBJ2-7, with 8 bases matching TRBD1. Germline trimming cut 5 bases from V and 2 bases from J; bases unmatched to any gene: 5. Germline-derived CDR1 and CDR2 are SEHNR and FQNEAQ (reference sequence). The CDR3 is 14 amino acids.

There are many counts of this clonotype. This chain joins TRBV12-3 or TRBV12-4 and TRBJ1-2; D possibly corresponds to TRBD1 (5 bases). Trimming took 5 bases from V and 4 from J, leaving 11 bases between them. The CDR3 runs to 13 residues. CDR3 sequence: CASSDAGLYGYTF. CDR3 in DNA: TGTGCCAGCAGTGACGCGGGGCTCTATGGCTACACCTTC.

In this sample, this clonotype turned up once. This may stem from a read error, because a much larger clone lies one nucleotide away. This chain uses TRBV12-3 or TRBV12-4 with TRBJ2-7; 7 bases are a match to TRBD1. The CDR3 length is 12 residues. CDR3 bases: TGTGCCAGCACGACAGGGCCCAACGAGCAGCACTTC. It specifies CASTTGPNEQHF.